The next 13 T cell receptor beta chains were all read from a single sample in a study of shared clonotypes between healthy human individuals. Sequenced by immunoSEQ multiplex PCR; TCRdb stores in-frame clones only, minus some. The repertoire holds roughly 2,500,000 clones, with 93% as singletons. The sequenced sample was naive CD4+ T cells from PBMCs. Noted subset: CD45RA+ positively selected. Source of these receptors: a man aged 18 to 30 in good health. Some clones in this sample may be carry-over from other donors' samples.

The chain recombines TRBV28 with TRBJ1-4; D might be TRBD1 (5 bases). CDR3 size: 16 residues. The germline V gene encodes CDR1 MDHEN and CDR2 SYDVKM. Trimming cost V 5 bases and J 0 bases, with 13 bases left between them. As DNA, the CDR3 is TGTGCCAGCAGTCCGATCGGGGGAACAACTAATGAAAAACTGTTTTTT. This encodes CASSPIGGTTNEKLFF.

The CDR3 spells CASRDSLPQETQYF. In DNA form, the CDR3 reads TGTGCCAGCCGGGACAGTCTCCCCCAAGAGACCCAGTACTTC. This chain joins TRBV27 and TRBJ2-5; 7 positions agree with TRBD1. V lost 8 bases, J lost 1 base, and 7 bases stayed unmatched. Germline values: CDR1 MNHEY, CDR2 SMNVEV (reference sequence). The CDR3 is made up of 14 amino acids.

The chain recombines TRBV7-2 with TRBJ1-5; D unclear. The CDR3 covers 15 residues. V was clipped by 4 bases and J by 5 bases, with 15 bases between them. Germline V gene lookup returns CDR1 SGHTA and CDR2 FQGNSA. The CDR3 protein is CASSSQASLYQPQHF. In nucleotides, the CDR3 is TGTGCCAGCAGCTCCCAGGCCAGTTTATATCAGCCCCAGCATTTT. Full variable domain (missing parts from reference TRBV7-2 and TRBJ1-5): GAGVSQSPSNKVTEKGKDVELRCDPISGHTALYWYRQSLGQGLEFLIYFQGNSAPDKSGLPSDRFSAERTGGSVSTLTIQRTQQEDSAVYLCASSSQASLYQPQHFGDGTRLSIL.

This clone was detected once. The chain is built from TRBV30 and TRBJ1-2, with D maybe TRBD1 (6 bases). Germline V CDR1 and CDR2: GTSNPN, SVGIG (reference sequence). The V end was cut by 3 bases, the J end by 8 bases, with 22 bases between. CDR3 length: 15 residues. The CDR3 protein is CAWSHGSSGHWGYTF. The CDR3 DNA follows: TGTGCCTGGAGCCATGGGTCTTCGGGACACTGGGGCTACACCTTC.

This chain connects TRBV5-4 to TRBJ2-5; possible D gene TRBD1, 5 bases. The J call may be wrong; the DNA end is better matched by TRBJ2-7. Germline V gene lookup returns CDR1 SGHNT and CDR2 YYREEE (reference sequence). This CDR3 comprises 15 residues. CDR3 DNA sequence: TGTGCCAGCAGCTTAGGTGGGGCGGCGTACTACGAGCAGTACTTC. It is translated as CASSLGGAAYYEQYF.

A single count supports this clone. The rearrangement links TRBV6-5 to TRBJ1-4; unclear D gene. There are 14 residues in the CDR3. In germline, CDR1 is MNHEY, CDR2 SVGAGI. Trimming pared 5 bases from V and 8 bases from J, leaving 15 bases between. The chain's CDR3 is CASSQDPNGEKLFF. The CDR3 DNA is TGTGCCAGCAGTCAGGACCCGAACGGGGAAAAACTGTTTTTT.

The chain couples TRBV27 to TRBJ1-4; 10 nucleotides match TRBD1. V lost 5 bases, J lost 1 base, and 7 bases stayed unmatched. CDR3 length: 17 amino acids. Germline V gives CDR1 MNHEY, CDR2 SMNVEV (reference sequence). CDR3 nucleotides: TGTGCCAGCAGTCCGTGGACAGGGGGGGGAACTAATGAAAAACTGTTTTTT. This encodes CASSPWTGGGTNEKLFF. Using reference TRBV27 and TRBJ1-4 for the parts outside the CDR3, the full variable domain is EAQVTQNPRYLITVTGKKLTVTCSQNMNHEYMSWYRQDPGLGLRQIYYSMNVEVTDKGDVPEGYKVSRKEKRNFPLILESPSPNQTSLYFCASSPWTGGGTNEKLFFGSGTQLSVL.

With respect to this clone: The sample holds other DNA sequences that translate to the same CDR3. V and J are TRBV28 and TRBJ2-7; D possibly corresponds to TRBD1 (7 bases). The V gene lost 7 bases and the J gene lost 3 bases, with 13 bases spanning the gap. This CDR3 has 13 amino acids. Germline lookup yields CDR1 MDHEN and CDR2 SYDVKM. The CDR3 coding sequence is TGTGCCAGCACCCAGGGGGGTCGCTACGAGCAGTACTTC. Its protein product is CASTQGGRYEQYF.

This clone appeared a few times. The gene calls are TRBV5-4 and TRBJ1-2; unclear D gene. Germline V gene sequence: CDR1 SGHNT, CDR2 YYREEE (reference sequence). The V and J ends lost 2 bases and 4 bases respectively, with 9 bases between them. The CDR3 totals 13 residues. CDR3 protein: CASSFYGGYGYTF. In DNA form, the CDR3 reads TGTGCCAGCAGCTTCTACGGAGGCTATGGCTACACCTTC.

The chain combines TRBV18 with TRBJ2-7; 11 bases line up with TRBD2. The V gene's germline CDR1 is KGHSH and CDR2 LQKENI. Trimming took 6 bases from V and 5 from J; bases not matched to a gene: 9. This CDR3 has 15 residues. This CDR3 is CASSQTSGRIHEQYF. The DNA of the CDR3 is TGTGCCAGCTCGCAAACTAGCGGGAGAATCCACGAGCAGTACTTC.

The chain has TRBV7-7 and TRBJ2-5, with a possible D match to TRBD2 (5 bases). CDR1 is SSHAT and CDR2 is FNYEAQ in the germline V gene (reference sequence). V was cut by 4 bases and J by 10 bases, with 13 bases left in between. The length of the CDR3 is 12 residues. The CDR3 DNA follows: TGTGCCAGCAGCTCAAAGCCGGGGATCCAGTACTTC. Encoded protein: CASSSKPGIQYF.

CDR3 in amino acids: CASSDTGKGNQPQHF. The CDR3 nucleotides read TGTGCCAGCAGTGATACCGGGAAGGGGAATCAGCCCCAGCATTTT. The chain carries TRBV6-1 and TRBJ1-5; possibly TRBD1 for D (5 bases). CDR3 size: 15 residues. Germline CDR1 and CDR2: MNHNS and SASEGT. The V end lost 3 bases, the J end lost 4 bases, and 13 bases lay between the germline ends.

This clone occurred once. V and J are TRBV7-8 and TRBJ1-2; 8 bases are shared with TRBD1. V dropped 4 bases and J dropped 4; count of bases not matched to a gene: 11. Per the germline V gene, CDR1 is SGHVS and CDR2 is FQNEAQ. The CDR3 loop spans 16 amino acids. Here the CDR3 DNA reads TGTGCCAGCAGCTCACGAGGAAGACAGGGGAGCTATGGCTACACCTTC. Translating gives CASSSRGRQGSYGYTF.